The entry below describes one T cell receptor beta chain. V lost 4 bases, J lost 8 bases, and 6 bases stayed unmatched. The length of the CDR3 is 14 residues. Germline V gives CDR1 SGHRS, CDR2 YFSETQ. The repertoire was sequenced with immunoSEQ multiplex PCR; TCRdb's copy has only in-frame clones and lacks some. The sample contains 150,000 to 180,000 clones, less than 95% of which appear only once. This entry comes from a study of blood T cell repertoires in COVID-19. This sequence joins TRBV5-1 and TRBJ2-1; TRBD2 matches at 10 bases. This TCR was sampled from a man aged 45-65 years with acute or convalescent COVID-19. Sequencing was performed on peripheral blood. The CDR3 protein is CASSGTSGVDEQFF. In DNA form, the CDR3 reads TGCGCCAGCAGCGGAACTAGCGGGGTCGATGAGCAGTTCTTC.